This TCR beta chain was documented in a study of PD-L1 blockade in urothelial cancer. Study details: Starting in the mid-2010s, patients were given atezolizumab (1,200 mg intravenously every 3 weeks). After treatment start, blood was analyzed at 3 weeks (second dose) and at 6 weeks.

The sample's time point: peripheral blood 6 weeks after treatment start. The protocol was immunoSEQ multiplex PCR, while the TCRdb copy is restricted to in-frame clones and leaves out a portion. Of roughly 24,000 clones listed, around 91% were seen once; the top ten hold 11%. Study-level results: By 3 weeks, tumor-associated blood clones had expanded more in durable-benefit patients.

Of note for this clone: What it binds is not known.

Germline CDR1 is MNHNS and CDR2 is SASEGT. Trimming stripped 1 base from V and 7 bases from J, with 14 bases between. The CDR3 consists of 14 residues. The rearrangement uses TRBV6-1 and TRBJ2-7, with D unclear. The receptor's source is a woman aged 55-69 years with urothelial cancer. The source was PBMCs, collected around atezolizumab (anti-PD-L1) treatment. This chain's CDR3 is CASSEVPGPKEQYF. In DNA form, the CDR3 reads TGTGCCAGCAGTGAAGTTCCGGGTCCGAAGGAGCAGTACTTC.